This T cell receptor beta chain is drawn from a study of OX40 agonist ivuxolimab in advanced cancers. Study-wide context: Patients were treated with intravenous ivuxolimab, dosed at 0.01 to 10 mg/kg and infused every 2 weeks. About 40% of patients had received prior checkpoint inhibitor therapy.

The CDR3 has 13 amino acids. Germline CDR1 SGDLS, CDR2 YYNGEE. V lost 3 bases to trimming and J lost 0 bases, with 5 bases between them. Excluded were patients having autoimmune disease history or systemic immunosuppression. Produced via immunoSEQ multiplex PCR; TCRdb's table is partial and in-frame only. The profile covers over 15,000 clones, with 75% to 90% appearing a single time and 3.9% taken by the ten largest. The V call is TRBV9, the J call TRBJ2-3, with no clear D. This receptor was identified in an adult with an advanced solid tumor such as melanoma, head and neck, liver or kidney cancer. This material consisted of CD4+ or CD8+ T cells sorted from blood, taken in a trial of the OX40 agonist ivuxolimab. In nucleotides, the CDR3 is TGTGCCAGCAGCGATTCTAGCACAGATACGCAGTATTTT. Protein sequence: CASSDSSTDTQYF.